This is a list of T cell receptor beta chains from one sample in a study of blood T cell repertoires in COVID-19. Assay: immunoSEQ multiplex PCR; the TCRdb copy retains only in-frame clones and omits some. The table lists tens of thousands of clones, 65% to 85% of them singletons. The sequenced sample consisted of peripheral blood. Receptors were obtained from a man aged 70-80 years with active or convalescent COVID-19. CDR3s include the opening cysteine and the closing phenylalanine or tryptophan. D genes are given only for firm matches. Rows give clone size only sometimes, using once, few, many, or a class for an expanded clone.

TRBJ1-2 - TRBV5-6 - CASSRTVGYTF TGTGCCAGCAGCCGGACAGTTGGCTACACCTTC
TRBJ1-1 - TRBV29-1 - CSVGRGRINMNTEAFF TGCAGCGTTGGTAGGGGCAGGATTAATATGAACACTGAAGCTTTCTTT
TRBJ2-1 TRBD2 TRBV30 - CAWNGLATSHEQFF TGTGCCTGGAACGGACTAGCAACCTCACATGAGCAGTTCTTC
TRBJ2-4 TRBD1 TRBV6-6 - CASSYDRGRNIQYF TGTGCCAGCAGTTATGACAGGGGGAGGAACATTCAGTACTTC
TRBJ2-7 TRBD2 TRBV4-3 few CASSQSGRAYEQYF TGCGCCAGCAGCCAGAGCGGGAGGGCCTACGAGCAGTACTTC
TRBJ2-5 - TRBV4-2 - CASSQRGERGETQYF TGTGCCAGCAGCCAACGGGGAGAGAGGGGGGAGACCCAGTACTTC
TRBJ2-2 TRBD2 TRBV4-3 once CASSQYSGRDTGELFF TGCGCCAGCAGCCAATACAGCGGGAGGGACACCGGGGAGCTGTTTTTT
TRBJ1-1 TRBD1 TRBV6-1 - CASTGVRDSEAFF TGTGCCAGCACCGGGGTCCGGGACAGTGAAGCTTTCTTT
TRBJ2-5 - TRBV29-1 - CSVESGETQYF TGCAGCGTTGAGTCGGGGGAGACCCAGTACTTC
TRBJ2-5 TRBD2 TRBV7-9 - CASSLATGTSQETQYF TGTGCCAGCAGCTTGGCGACCGGGACTAGCCAAGAGACCCAGTACTTC
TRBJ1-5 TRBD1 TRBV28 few CASSPQYEDRVVSNQPQHF TGTGCCAGCAGTCCCCAGTATGAAGACAGGGTAGTCTCCAATCAGCCCCAGCATTTT
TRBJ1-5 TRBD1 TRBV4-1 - CASSQGTGAYQPQHF TGCGCCAGCAGCCAGGGAACAGGGGCGTACCAGCCCCAGCATTTT
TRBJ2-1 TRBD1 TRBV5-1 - CASSLAKGDRSYNEQFF TGCGCCAGCAGCTTGGCCAAGGGGGACAGGAGCTACAATGAGCAGTTCTTC
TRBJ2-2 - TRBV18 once CASSPERVRELFF TGTGCCAGCTCACCTGAGCGAGTCAGGGAGCTGTTTTTT
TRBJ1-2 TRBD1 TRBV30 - CAWSTGTAYGYTF TGTGCCTGGAGTACAGGGACAGCCTATGGCTACACCTTC
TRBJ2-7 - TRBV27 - CASSPGLSYEQYF TGTGCCAGCAGTCCGGGTCTGTCCTACGAGCAGTACTTC
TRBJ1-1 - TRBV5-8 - CASSRVLNTEAFF TGTGCCAGCAGCCGGGTCTTGAACACTGAAGCTTTCTTT
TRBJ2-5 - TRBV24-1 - CATSDSIISGVETQYF TGTGCCACCAGTGATTCTATCATATCGGGAGTTGAGACCCAGTACTTC
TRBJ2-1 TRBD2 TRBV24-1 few CATSESTGWGLAGDNEQFF TGTGCCACCAGTGAGTCGACAGGGTGGGGACTAGCGGGGGACAATGAGCAGTTCTTC
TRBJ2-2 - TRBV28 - CATLSEGRNTGELFF TGTGCCACCCTTTCGGAGGGTAGGAACACCGGGGAGCTGTTTTTT
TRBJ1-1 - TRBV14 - CASSPRGSTEAFF TGTGCCAGCAGCCCCCGGGGTTCGACTGAAGCTTTCTTT
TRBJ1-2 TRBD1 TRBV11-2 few CASSLGTGHGYTF TGTGCCAGCAGCTTAGGGACAGGCCATGGCTACACCTTC
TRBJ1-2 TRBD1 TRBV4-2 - CASSRAGQGDIRNYGYTF TGTGCCAGCAGCCGGGCGGGACAGGGGGATATTCGAAACTATGGCTACACCTTC
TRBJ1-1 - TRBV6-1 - CASSEAGPALGGFF TGTGCCAGCAGTGAAGCCGGGCCAGCCCTTGGGGGGTTCTTT
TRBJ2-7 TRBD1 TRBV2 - CASRADRGRSYEQYF TGTGCCAGCAGGGCGGACAGGGGGCGCTCCTACGAGCAGTACTTC
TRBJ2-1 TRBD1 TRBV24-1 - CATSGGQGAPYNEQFF TGTGCCACCAGTGGGGGACAGGGGGCTCCCTACAATGAGCAGTTCTTC
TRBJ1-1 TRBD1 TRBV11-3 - CASSRGQGGTEAFF TGTGCCAGCAGCCGCGGACAGGGGGGAACTGAAGCTTTCTTT
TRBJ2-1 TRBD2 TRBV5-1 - CASSLIQRGNNEQFF TGCGCCAGCAGCTTGATCCAGCGGGGGAACAATGAGCAGTTCTTC
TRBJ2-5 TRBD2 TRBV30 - CAWSPGLAGAYQYF TGTGCCTGGAGTCCTGGACTAGCGGGGGCCTATCAGTACTTC
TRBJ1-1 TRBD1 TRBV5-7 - CASSLDRGPLNTEAFF TGTGCCAGCAGCTTGGACAGGGGGCCTCTGAACACTGAAGCTTTCTTT
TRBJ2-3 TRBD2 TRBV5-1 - CASSFEGVGRAGDTQYF TGCGCCAGCAGCTTCGAAGGAGTCGGGAGGGCCGGGGATACGCAGTATTTT
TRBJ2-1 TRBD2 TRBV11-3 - CASSLGWLAGEVSYNEQFF TGTGCCAGCAGCTTAGGATGGCTAGCGGGAGAAGTATCCTACAATGAGCAGTTCTTC
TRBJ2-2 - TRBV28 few CASSLGGITGELFF TGTGCCAGCAGTTTGGGCGGGATCACCGGGGAGCTGTTTTTT